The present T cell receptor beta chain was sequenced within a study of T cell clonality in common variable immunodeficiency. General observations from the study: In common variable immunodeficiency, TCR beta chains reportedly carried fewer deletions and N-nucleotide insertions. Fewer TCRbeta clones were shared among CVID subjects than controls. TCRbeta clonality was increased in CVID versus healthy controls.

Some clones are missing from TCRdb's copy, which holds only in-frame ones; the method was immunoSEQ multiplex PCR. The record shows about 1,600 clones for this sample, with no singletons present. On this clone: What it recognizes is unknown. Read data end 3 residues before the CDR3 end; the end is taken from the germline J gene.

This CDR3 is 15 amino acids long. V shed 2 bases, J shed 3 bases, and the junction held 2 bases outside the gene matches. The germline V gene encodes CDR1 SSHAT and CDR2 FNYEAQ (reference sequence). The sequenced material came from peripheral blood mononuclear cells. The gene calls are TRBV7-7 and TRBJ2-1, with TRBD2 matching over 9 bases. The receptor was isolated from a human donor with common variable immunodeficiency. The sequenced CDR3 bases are TGTGCCAGCAGCTTACAGCGGGGGGTCTACAATGAG. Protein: CASSLQRGVYNE. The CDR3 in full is CASSLQRGVYNEQFF.